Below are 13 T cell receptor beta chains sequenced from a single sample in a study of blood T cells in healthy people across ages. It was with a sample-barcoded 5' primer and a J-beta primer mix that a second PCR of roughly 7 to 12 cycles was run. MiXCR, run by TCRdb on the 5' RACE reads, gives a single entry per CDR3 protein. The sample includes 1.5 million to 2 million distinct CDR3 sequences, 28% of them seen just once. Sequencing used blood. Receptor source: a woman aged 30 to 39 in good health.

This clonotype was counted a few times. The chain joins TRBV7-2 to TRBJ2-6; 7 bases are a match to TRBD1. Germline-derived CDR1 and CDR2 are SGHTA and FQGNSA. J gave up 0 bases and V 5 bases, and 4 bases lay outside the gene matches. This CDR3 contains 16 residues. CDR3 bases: TGTGCCAGCAGCACTGGACAGGTCTCTGGGGCCAACGTCCTGACTTTC. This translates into CASSTGQVSGANVLTF. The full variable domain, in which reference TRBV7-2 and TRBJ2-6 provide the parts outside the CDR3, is GAGVSQSPSNKVTEKGKDVELRCDPISGHTALYWYRQSLGQGLEFLIYFQGNSAPDKSGLPSDRFSAERTGGSVSTLTIQRTQQEDSAVYLCASSTGQVSGANVLTFGAGSRLTVL.

CDR3 coding DNA: TGTGCCACCAGTGGCCCGGGGGCTAGGACTGAAGCTTTCTTT. The encoded protein is CATSGPGARTEAFF. V is TRBV24-1 and J is TRBJ1-1; D possibly corresponds to TRBD1 (6 bases). Per germline, CDR1 KGHDR and CDR2 SFDVKD. The CDR3 is 14 residues long. V was trimmed by 5 bases and J by 5 bases, leaving 14 bases between them.

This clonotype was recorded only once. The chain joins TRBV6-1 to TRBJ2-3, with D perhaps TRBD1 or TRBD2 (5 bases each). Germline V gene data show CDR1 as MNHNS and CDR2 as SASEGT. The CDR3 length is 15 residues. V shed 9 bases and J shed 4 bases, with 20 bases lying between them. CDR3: CASDPGAAGADTQYF. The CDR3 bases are TGTGCCAGTGACCCCGGGGCAGCTGGCGCAGATACGCAGTATTTT.

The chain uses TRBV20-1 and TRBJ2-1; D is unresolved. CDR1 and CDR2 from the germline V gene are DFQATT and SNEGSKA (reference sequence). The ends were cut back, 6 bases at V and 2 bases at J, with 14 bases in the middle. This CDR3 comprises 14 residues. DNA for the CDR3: TGCAGTGCCCTACCTAGTGTGGCCTACAATGAGCAGTTCTTC. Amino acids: CSALPSVAYNEQFF.

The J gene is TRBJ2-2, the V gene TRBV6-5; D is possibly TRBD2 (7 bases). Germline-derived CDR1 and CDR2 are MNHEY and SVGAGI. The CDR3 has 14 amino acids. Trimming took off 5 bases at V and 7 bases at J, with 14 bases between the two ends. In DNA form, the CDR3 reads TGTGCCAGCAGTCCCCTGAGGGGGGGCGGGGAGCTGTTTTTT. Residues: CASSPLRGGGELFF.

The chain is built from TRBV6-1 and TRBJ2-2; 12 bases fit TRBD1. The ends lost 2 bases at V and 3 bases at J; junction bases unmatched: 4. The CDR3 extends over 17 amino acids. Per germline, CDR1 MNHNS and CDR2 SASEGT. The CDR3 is CASSELGQGAYTGELFF. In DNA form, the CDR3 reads TGTGCCAGCAGTGAATTGGGACAGGGGGCTTACACCGGGGAGCTGTTTTTT.

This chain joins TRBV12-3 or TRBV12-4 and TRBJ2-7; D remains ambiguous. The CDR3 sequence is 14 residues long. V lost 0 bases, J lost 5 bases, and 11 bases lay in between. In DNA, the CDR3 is TGTGCCAGCAGTTTAGCCCCCGCAGAACACGAGCAGTACTTC. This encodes CASSLAPAEHEQYF.

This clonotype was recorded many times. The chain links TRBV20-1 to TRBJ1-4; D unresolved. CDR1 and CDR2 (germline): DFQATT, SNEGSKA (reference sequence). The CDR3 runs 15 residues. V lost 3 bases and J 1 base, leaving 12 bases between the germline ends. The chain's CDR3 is CSASPNHGTNEKLFF. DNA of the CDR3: TGCAGTGCTAGCCCTAATCACGGAACTAATGAAAAACTGTTTTTT.

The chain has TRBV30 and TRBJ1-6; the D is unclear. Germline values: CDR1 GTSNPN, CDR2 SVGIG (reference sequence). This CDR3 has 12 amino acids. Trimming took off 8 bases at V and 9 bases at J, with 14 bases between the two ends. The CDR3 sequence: CAHAQSGSPLHF. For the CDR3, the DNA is TGTGCCCACGCTCAATCCGGTTCACCCCTCCACTTT.

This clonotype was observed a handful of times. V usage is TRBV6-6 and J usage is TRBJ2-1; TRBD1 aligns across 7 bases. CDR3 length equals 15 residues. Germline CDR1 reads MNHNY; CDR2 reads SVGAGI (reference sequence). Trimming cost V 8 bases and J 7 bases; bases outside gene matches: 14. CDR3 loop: CASCNGPGGKNEQFF. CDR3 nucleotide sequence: TGTGCCAGCTGCAATGGGCCAGGGGGAAAGAATGAGCAGTTCTTC.

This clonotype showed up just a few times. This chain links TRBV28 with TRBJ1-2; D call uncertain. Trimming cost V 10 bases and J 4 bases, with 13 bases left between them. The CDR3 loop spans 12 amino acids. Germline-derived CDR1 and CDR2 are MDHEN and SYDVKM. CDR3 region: CATWTLAYGYTF. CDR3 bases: TGTGCCACCTGGACGCTGGCCTATGGCTACACCTTC.

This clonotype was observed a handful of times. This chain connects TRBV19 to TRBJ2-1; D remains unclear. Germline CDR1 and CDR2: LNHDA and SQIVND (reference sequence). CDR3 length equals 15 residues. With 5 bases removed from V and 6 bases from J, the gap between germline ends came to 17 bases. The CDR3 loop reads CASSQMELGSNEQFF. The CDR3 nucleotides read TGTGCCAGTAGTCAAATGGAGTTAGGAAGCAATGAGCAGTTCTTC.

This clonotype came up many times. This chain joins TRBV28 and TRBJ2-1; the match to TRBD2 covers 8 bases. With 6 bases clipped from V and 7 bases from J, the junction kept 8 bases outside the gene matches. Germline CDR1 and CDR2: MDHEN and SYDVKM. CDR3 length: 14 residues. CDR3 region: CASSLTGGGNEQFF. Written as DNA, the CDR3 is TGTGCCAGCAGCTTGACCGGGGGGGGGAATGAGCAGTTCTTC.